This T cell receptor beta chain was documented in a study of PD-L1 blockade in urothelial cancer. Overall study: Males with urothelial cancer arising in the bladder constituted most of the 29 patients.

Generated by immunoSEQ multiplex PCR, the TCRdb table keeps only in-frame clones and is missing some. The sample contains tens of thousands of clones, more than 75% of which appear only once. The time point: pretreatment peripheral blood. This CDR3 is 16 amino acids long. J lost 2 bases, V lost 5 bases, and 7 bases had no gene match. Germline CDR1 reads KGHSH; CDR2 reads LQKENI. This chain uses TRBV18 with TRBJ1-1; 11 bases are a match to TRBD1. This TCR was recovered from a man aged 55 to 70 with urothelial cancer. This material consisted of PBMCs, taken around atezolizumab (anti-PD-L1) treatment. CDR3 loop: CASSDGQGARNTEAFF. The DNA for the CDR3 is TGTGCCAGCTCAGACGGACAGGGGGCTCGAAACACTGAAGCTTTCTTT.